This is a list of T cell receptor beta chains from one sample in a study of T cells after yellow fever vaccination. TCRdb reanalysed the 5' RACE reads using MiXCR and keeps one entry per CDR3 protein. Here the sample spans approximately 85,000 distinct CDR3 sequences, about 14% being singletons. Sequencing used CD8+ T cells not binding an NS4B(214-222) dextramer, sorted from PBMCs, obtained about 20 days after the first yellow fever vaccination. The origin of the receptors is a man between 18 and 35 years old who received the YFV17D yellow fever vaccine. CDR3s include the opening cysteine and the closing phenylalanine or tryptophan. The D gene is left open where the match is weak. Not every row has a clone size; where given, it reads once, few, many or a size class.

D gene	J gene	V gene	clone size	CDR3 length	CDR3 protein	CDR3 DNA
TRBD2	TRBJ2-2	TRBV4-3	.	17	CASSQEERGDYTGELFF	TGCGCCAGCAGCCAAGAGGAGCGGGGGGACTACACCGGGGAGCTGTTTTTT
.	TRBJ2-3	TRBV29-1	few	15	CSVPDGGPRTDTQYF	TGCAGCGTCCCAGATGGGGGGCCACGCACAGATACGCAGTATTTT
.	TRBJ2-1	TRBV29-1	.	16	CSALSIHRGSYNEQFF	TGCAGCGCTCTAAGTATCCATAGGGGCTCCTACAATGAGCAGTTCTTC
TRBD2	TRBJ2-1	TRBV11-2	.	18	CASSQVGLAGSSYNEQFF	TGTGCCAGCAGCCAAGTAGGACTAGCGGGGAGCTCCTACAATGAGCAGTTCTTC
TRBD2	TRBJ2-7	TRBV14	few	15	CASSLELAGVHEQYF	TGTGCCAGCAGCCTTGAACTAGCGGGGGTCCACGAGCAGTACTTC
.	TRBJ2-3	TRBV3-1	.	14	CASSVVRFADTQYF	TGTGCCAGCAGCGTGGTTAGGTTCGCAGATACGCAGTATTTT
.	TRBJ2-1	TRBV29-1	.	14	CSVVTQGLGNEQFF	TGCAGCGTTGTAACCCAGGGCCTAGGAAATGAGCAGTTCTTC
.	TRBJ2-3	TRBV10-1	.	18	CASSESNSGKKPTDTQYF	TGCGCCAGCAGTGAGTCGAATTCAGGCAAGAAGCCTACAGATACGCAGTATTTT
TRBD2	TRBJ2-2	TRBV12-3/TRBV12-4	few	16	CASSPTSGGRTGELFF	TGTGCCAGCAGTCCGACTAGCGGGGGGAGAACCGGGGAGCTGTTTTTT
.	TRBJ2-1	TRBV11-2	few	17	CASSLGPQVSSYNEQFF	TGTGCCAGCAGCTTAGGACCACAAGTTAGCTCCTACAATGAGCAGTTCTTC
TRBD1	TRBJ2-3	TRBV3-1	.	17	CASSQWEIGGLTDTQYF	TGTGCCAGCAGCCAATGGGAAATAGGGGGCCTCACAGATACGCAGTATTTT
TRBD1	TRBJ2-2	TRBV25-1	few	15	CASSSNRGPTGELFF	TGTGCCAGCAGTTCGAACAGGGGGCCCACCGGGGAGCTGTTTTTT
TRBD2	TRBJ2-7	TRBV6-1	few	15	CASSHRAGGTYEQYF	TGTGCCAGCAGTCATCGGGCGGGGGGGACCTACGAGCAGTACTTC
.	TRBJ2-2	TRBV9	.	15	CASSVSYGGPGELFF	TGTGCCAGCAGCGTATCATATGGGGGCCCCGGGGAGCTGTTTTTT
TRBD1	TRBJ2-7	TRBV29-1	.	16	CSVDGGGTGSSYEQYF	TGCAGCGTTGATGGGGGGGGGACAGGGAGCTCCTACGAGCAGTACTTC
TRBD1	TRBJ1-2	TRBV19	.	12	CASTVTGSGYTF	TGTGCCAGTACCGTGACAGGGAGTGGCTACACCTTC
TRBD1	TRBJ2-7	TRBV15	.	14	CATSRYDRVSEQYF	TGTGCCACCAGCAGATACGACAGGGTCTCCGAGCAGTACTTC
TRBD1	TRBJ1-5	TRBV28	.	18	CTCSSQGPETYSNQPQHF	TGTACCTGCAGTTCACAGGGGCCAGAGACTTATAGCAATCAGCCCCAGCATTTT
TRBD1	TRBJ1-6	TRBV25-1	many	14	CASSGQGDNSPLHF	TGTGCCAGCAGTGGACAGGGGGATAATTCACCCCTCCACTTT
TRBD2	TRBJ2-5	TRBV2	few	16	CASGSPSGEPQETQYF	TGTGCCAGCGGATCCCCTAGCGGGGAACCGCAAGAGACCCAGTACTTC
.	TRBJ1-1	TRBV12-3/TRBV12-4	few	14	CASSLRALNTEAFF	TGTGCCAGCAGTTTGAGGGCCCTGAACACTGAAGCTTTCTTT
TRBD2	TRBJ2-1	TRBV7-3	.	15	CASSPLAGGYNEQFF	TGTGCCAGCAGCCCACTAGCGGGGGGTTACAATGAGCAGTTCTTC
TRBD2	TRBJ2-5	TRBV11-3	.	13	CASSYGGGETQYF	TGTGCCAGCAGCTACGGGGGGGGAGAGACCCAGTACTTC
.	TRBJ1-2	TRBV7-8	.	15	CASTPAGTHLGGYTF	TGTGCCAGCACCCCGGCGGGGACTCACCTCGGGGGCTACACCTTC
.	TRBJ2-7	TRBV4-1	few	17	CASSQDRGEQGRDEQYF	TGCGCCAGCAGCCAAGATAGAGGAGAACAGGGACGGGACGAGCAGTACTTC
.	TRBJ2-7	TRBV4-2	few	18	CASSQDLQGPNFLLEQYF	TGTGCCAGCAGCCAAGATCTTCAGGGGCCGAATTTCCTTCTCGAGCAGTACTTC
.	TRBJ1-1	TRBV3-1	many	12	CASEGSFTEAFF	TGTGCCAGCGAGGGTTCGTTCACTGAAGCTTTCTTT
.	TRBJ1-6	TRBV4-3	medium-sized	15	CASSQDPGWNSPLHF	TGCGCCAGCAGCCAAGATCCAGGCTGGAATTCACCCCTCCACTTT
TRBD2	TRBJ2-5	TRBV20-1	.	16	CSARAPTSASQETQYF	TGCAGTGCTAGAGCCCCGACTAGCGCGAGCCAAGAGACCCAGTACTTC
TRBD1	TRBJ2-1	TRBV29-1	.	16	CSVEDLGDRVPNEQFF	TGCAGCGTTGAAGATCTTGGGGACAGGGTTCCCAATGAGCAGTTCTTC
.	TRBJ2-7	TRBV6-5	.	15	CASSYPNARNHEQYF	TGTGCCAGCAGTTACCCCAACGCAAGGAACCACGAGCAGTACTTC
TRBD1	TRBJ2-7	TRBV7-9	.	14	CARSLVGQDYEQYF	TGTGCCAGGAGCTTAGTGGGACAGGATTACGAGCAGTACTTC
TRBD1	TRBJ2-7	TRBV10-3	few	16	CAIRSQGVGARHEQYF	TGTGCCATCAGATCGCAGGGGGTGGGTGCTAGGCACGAGCAGTACTTC
TRBD1	TRBJ1-2	TRBV12-3/TRBV12-4	few	14	CASSPGQGNYGYTF	TGTGCCAGCAGTCCAGGACAGGGAAACTATGGCTACACCTTC
.	TRBJ2-1	TRBV7-3	few	17	CASSLGLGGGTGNEQFF	TGTGCCAGCAGCTTGGGCCTAGGGGGGGGAACGGGCAATGAGCAGTTCTTC
TRBD2	TRBJ2-1	TRBV4-3	few	17	CASSQDAPGGGVYEQFF	TGCGCCAGCAGCCAAGATGCCCCTGGCGGGGGGGTCTATGAGCAGTTCTTC
.	TRBJ2-1	TRBV5-1	few	12	CASRSTSNEQFF	TGCGCCAGCAGGTCTACTAGCAATGAGCAGTTCTTC
TRBD1	TRBJ2-5	TRBV5-6	.	15	CASSSIETGGETQYF	TGTGCCAGCAGCTCGATCGAGACAGGGGGAGAGACCCAGTACTTC
.	TRBJ2-3	TRBV6-2/TRBV6-3	.	14	CASSSSGTTDTQYF	TGTGCCAGCAGTTCCTCAGGGACCACAGATACGCAGTATTTT
.	TRBJ2-3	TRBV6-4	.	13	CASSDSGSDTQYF	TGTGCCAGCAGTGACTCCGGTTCAGATACGCAGTATTTT
.	TRBJ1-2	TRBV29-1	.	12	CSVFAGMFGYTF	TGCAGCGTATTTGCGGGAATGTTTGGCTACACCTTC
TRBD1	TRBJ2-2	TRBV29-1	few	12	CSVGQGTGELFF	TGCAGCGTGGGACAGGGGACCGGGGAGCTGTTTTTT
TRBD1	TRBJ2-3	TRBV27	few	15	CASSLEGAGADTQYF	TGTGCCAGCAGTTTAGAGGGGGCCGGTGCAGATACGCAGTATTTT
.	TRBJ2-5	TRBV12-3/TRBV12-4	few	15	CASTPRDNLQETQYF	TGTGCCAGCACACCCCGGGACAACCTCCAGGAGACCCAGTACTTC
.	TRBJ1-1	TRBV30	many	12	CALEGMNTEAFF	TGTGCCTTAGAGGGAATGAACACTGAAGCTTTCTTT
.	TRBJ1-2	TRBV12-3/TRBV12-4	few	17	CASSLWGQGLANYGYTF	TGTGCCAGCAGTTTATGGGGGCAGGGGCTAGCTAACTATGGCTACACCTTC
TRBD2	TRBJ2-3	TRBV27	few	17	CASSLQGGGPAGDTQYF	TGTGCCAGCAGTTTACAGGGCGGGGGGCCCGCGGGAGATACGCAGTATTTT
TRBD1	TRBJ2-1	TRBV7-9	few	16	CASSLVGRDRGHEQFF	TGTGCCAGCAGCTTAGTGGGAAGGGACAGGGGACATGAGCAGTTCTTC
.	TRBJ1-1	TRBV19	.	12	CASSQGLTEAFF	TGTGCCAGTAGTCAGGGTCTCACTGAAGCTTTCTTT
TRBD1	TRBJ2-3	TRBV20-1	few	15	CSARDRRGKTDTQYF	TGCAGTGCTAGAGACCGCAGGGGGAAAACAGATACGCAGTATTTT
TRBD1	TRBJ2-2	TRBV5-5	.	14	CASSWTGLFRELFF	TGTGCCAGCAGTTGGACAGGGCTCTTTAGGGAGCTGTTTTTT
.	TRBJ1-1	TRBV18	.	13	CASSPPDRLEAFF	TGTGCCAGCTCACCTCCGGACAGACTTGAAGCTTTCTTT
.	TRBJ2-1	TRBV4-3	few	13	CASSQSSYNEQFF	TGCGCCAGCAGCCAATCCAGCTACAATGAGCAGTTCTTC
.	TRBJ2-5	TRBV13	few	15	CASSFRGGPQETQYF	TGTGCCAGCAGCTTCAGGGGAGGTCCACAAGAGACCCAGTACTTC